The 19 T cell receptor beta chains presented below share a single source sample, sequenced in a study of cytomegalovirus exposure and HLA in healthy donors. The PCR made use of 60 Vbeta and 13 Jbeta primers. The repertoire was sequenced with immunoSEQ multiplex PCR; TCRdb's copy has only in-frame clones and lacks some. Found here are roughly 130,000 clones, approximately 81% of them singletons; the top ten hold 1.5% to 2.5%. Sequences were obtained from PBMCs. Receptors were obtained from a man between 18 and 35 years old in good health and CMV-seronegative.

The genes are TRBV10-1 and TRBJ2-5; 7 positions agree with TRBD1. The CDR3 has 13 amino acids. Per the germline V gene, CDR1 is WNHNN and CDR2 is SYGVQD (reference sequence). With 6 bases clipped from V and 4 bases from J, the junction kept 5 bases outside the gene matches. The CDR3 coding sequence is TGCGCCAGCAGCCAGGACAGGAGAGAGACCCAGTACTTC. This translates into CASSQDRRETQYF.

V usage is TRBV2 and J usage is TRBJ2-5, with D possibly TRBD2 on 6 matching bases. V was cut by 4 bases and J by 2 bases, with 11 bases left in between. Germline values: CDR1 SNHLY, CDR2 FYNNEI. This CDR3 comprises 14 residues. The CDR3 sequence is CASSATGVQETQYF. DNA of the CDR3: TGTGCCAGCAGTGCTACGGGAGTTCAAGAGACCCAGTACTTC.

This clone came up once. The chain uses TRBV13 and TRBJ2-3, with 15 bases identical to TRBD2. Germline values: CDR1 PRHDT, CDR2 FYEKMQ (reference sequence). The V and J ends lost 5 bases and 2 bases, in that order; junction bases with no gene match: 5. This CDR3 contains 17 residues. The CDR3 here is CASSPRTSGRVTDTQYF. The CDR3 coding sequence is TGTGCCAGCAGCCCCCGGACTAGCGGGAGGGTCACAGATACGCAGTATTTT.

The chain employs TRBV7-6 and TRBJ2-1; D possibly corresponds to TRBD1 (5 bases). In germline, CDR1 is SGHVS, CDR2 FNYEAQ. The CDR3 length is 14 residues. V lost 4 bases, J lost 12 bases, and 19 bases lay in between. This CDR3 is CASSSQPLNTGQFF. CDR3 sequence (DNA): TGTGCCAGCAGCTCCCAACCCCTTAATACAGGGCAGTTCTTC.

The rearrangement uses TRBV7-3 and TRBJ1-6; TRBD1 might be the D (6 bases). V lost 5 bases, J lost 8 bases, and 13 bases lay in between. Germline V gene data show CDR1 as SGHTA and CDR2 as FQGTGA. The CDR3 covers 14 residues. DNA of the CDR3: TGTGCCAGCAGCCCAACAGGGTATGATTCACCCCTCCACTTT. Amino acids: CASSPTGYDSPLHF.

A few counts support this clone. CDR3 protein: CASRPGQGASEQYV. The CDR3 nucleotides are TGTGCCAGCAGACCGGGACAGGGGGCCAGCGAGCAGTACGTC. The chain has TRBV9 and TRBJ2-7; 12 bases agree with TRBD1. J was trimmed by 6 bases and V by 5 bases; bases with no gene match: 6. Germline CDR1 reads SGDLS; CDR2 reads YYNGEE. The CDR3 contains 14 residues.

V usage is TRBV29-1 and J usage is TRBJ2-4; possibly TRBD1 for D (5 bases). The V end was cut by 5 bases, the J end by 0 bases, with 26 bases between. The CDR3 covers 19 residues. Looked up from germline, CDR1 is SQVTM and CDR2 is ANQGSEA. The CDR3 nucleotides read TGCAGCGTTCAGAAGATGGTCCAGGGTGGCCTACTAGCCAAAAACATTCAGTACTTC. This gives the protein CSVQKMVQGGLLAKNIQYF.

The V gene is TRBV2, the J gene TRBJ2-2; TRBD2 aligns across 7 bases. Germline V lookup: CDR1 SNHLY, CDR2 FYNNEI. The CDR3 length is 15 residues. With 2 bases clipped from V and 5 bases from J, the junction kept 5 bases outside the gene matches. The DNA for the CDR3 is TGTGCCAGCAGTGAATCGGGAGGACGGACCGGGGAGCTGTTTTTT. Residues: CASSESGGRTGELFF.

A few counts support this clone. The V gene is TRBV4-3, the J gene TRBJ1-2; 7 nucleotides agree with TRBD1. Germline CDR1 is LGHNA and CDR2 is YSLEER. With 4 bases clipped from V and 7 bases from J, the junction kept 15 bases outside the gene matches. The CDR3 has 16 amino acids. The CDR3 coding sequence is TGCGCCAGCAGCCTTCAAAAGGGCAGGGGGTTGACTGGCTACACCTTC. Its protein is CASSLQKGRGLTGYTF.

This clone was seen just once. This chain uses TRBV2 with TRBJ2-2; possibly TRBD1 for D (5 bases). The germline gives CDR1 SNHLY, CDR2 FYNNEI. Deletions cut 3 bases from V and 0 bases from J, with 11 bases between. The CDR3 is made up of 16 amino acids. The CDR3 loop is CASSDSQGPNTGELFF. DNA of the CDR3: TGTGCCAGCAGTGACTCCCAGGGTCCGAACACCGGGGAGCTGTTTTTT.

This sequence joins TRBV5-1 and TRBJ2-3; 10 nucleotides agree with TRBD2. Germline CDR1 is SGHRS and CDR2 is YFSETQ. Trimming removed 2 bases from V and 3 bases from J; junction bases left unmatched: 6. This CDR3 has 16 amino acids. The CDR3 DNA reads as TGCGCCAGCAGCTTACTAGCGGGAACCTATACAGATACGCAGTATTTT. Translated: CASSLLAGTYTDTQYF. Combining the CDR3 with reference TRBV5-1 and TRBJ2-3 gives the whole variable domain KAGVTQTPRYLIKTRGQQVTLSCSPISGHRSVSWYQQTPGQGLQFLFEYFSETQRNKGNFPGRFSGRQFSNSRSEMNVSTLELGDSALYLCASSLLAGTYTDTQYFGPGTRLTVL.

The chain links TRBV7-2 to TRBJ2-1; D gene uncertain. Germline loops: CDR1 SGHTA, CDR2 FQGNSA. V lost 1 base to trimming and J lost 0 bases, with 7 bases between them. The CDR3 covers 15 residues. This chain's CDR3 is CASSLDPSSYNEQFF. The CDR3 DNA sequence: TGTGCCAGCAGCTTAGACCCGAGCTCCTACAATGAGCAGTTCTTC.

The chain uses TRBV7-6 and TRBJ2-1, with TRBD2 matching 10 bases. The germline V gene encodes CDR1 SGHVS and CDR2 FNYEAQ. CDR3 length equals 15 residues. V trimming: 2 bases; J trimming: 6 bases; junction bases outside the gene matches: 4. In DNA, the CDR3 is TGTGCCAGCAGCTTAACTAGCGGGATCGGCAATGAGCAGTTCTTC. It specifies CASSLTSGIGNEQFF.

The CDR3 here is CASSQGGEETQYF. The CDR3 DNA reads TGTGCCAGCAGCCAAGGTGGAGAAGAGACCCAGTACTTC. The gene calls are TRBV4-2 and TRBJ2-5, with no clear D. Trimming removed 1 base at V and 3 bases at J, with 6 bases between. Germline lookup yields CDR1 LGHNA and CDR2 YNFKEQ. The CDR3 runs 13 residues.

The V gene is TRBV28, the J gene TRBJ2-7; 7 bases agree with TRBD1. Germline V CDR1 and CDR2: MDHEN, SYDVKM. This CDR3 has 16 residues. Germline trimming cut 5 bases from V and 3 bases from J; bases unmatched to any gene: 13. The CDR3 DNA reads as TGTGCCAGCAGTAGAACGGGGACAGCGAGATACTACGAGCAGTACTTC. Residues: CASSRTGTARYYEQYF.

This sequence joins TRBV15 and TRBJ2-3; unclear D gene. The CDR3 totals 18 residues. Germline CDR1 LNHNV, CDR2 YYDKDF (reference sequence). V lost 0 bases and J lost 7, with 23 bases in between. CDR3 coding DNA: TGTGCCACCAGCAGAGACCTAGGCGCCCCCCTGGAAGAGAATACGCAGTATTTT. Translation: CATSRDLGAPLEENTQYF. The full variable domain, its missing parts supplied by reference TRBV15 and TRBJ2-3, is DAMVIQNPRYQVTQFGKPVTLSCSQTLNHNVMYWYQQKSSQAPKLLFHYYDKDFNNEADTPDNFQSRRPNTSFCFLDIRSPGLGDTAMYLCATSRDLGAPLEENTQYFGPGTRLTVL.

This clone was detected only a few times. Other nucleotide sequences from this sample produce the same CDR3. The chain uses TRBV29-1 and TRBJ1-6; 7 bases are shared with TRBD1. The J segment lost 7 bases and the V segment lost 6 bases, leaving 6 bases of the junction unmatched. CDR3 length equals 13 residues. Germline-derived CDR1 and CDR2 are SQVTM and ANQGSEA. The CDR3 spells CSVRGQENSPLHF. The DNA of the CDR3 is TGCAGCGTCCGAGGACAGGAAAATTCACCCCTCCACTTT.

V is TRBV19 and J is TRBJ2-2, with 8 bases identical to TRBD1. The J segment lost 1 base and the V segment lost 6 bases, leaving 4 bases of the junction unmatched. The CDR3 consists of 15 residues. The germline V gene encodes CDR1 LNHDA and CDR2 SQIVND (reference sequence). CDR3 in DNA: TGTGCCAGTAGGTCTACAGGGGGGAACACCGGGGAGCTGTTTTTT. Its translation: CASRSTGGNTGELFF. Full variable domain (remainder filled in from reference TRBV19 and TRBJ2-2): DGGITQSPKYLFRKEGQNVTLSCEQNLNHDAMYWYRQDPGQGLRLIYYSQIVNDFQKGDIAEGYSVSREKKESFPLTVTSAQKNPTAFYLCASRSTGGNTGELFFGEGSRLTVL.

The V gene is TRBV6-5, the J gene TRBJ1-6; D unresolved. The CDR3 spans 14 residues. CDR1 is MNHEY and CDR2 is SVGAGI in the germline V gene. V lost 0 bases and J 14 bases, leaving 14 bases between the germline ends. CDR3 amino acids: CASSYSRFGEALHF. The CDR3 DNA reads TGTGCCAGCAGTTACTCGAGATTTGGAGAGGCCCTCCACTTT.